These 24 T cell receptor beta chains came from one sample sequenced in a study of vaccination and CD4 T cells after COVID-19. Treatment described: approximately 9-day PBMC culture with coronavirus spike peptide pools or control peptides (ViraFEST assay). Their recognized antigens are unknown. CD4+ T cells that had been cultured provided DNA sequenced with the Oncomine TCR Beta short-read assay. Using its own MiXCR run on the PCR reads, TCRdb lists one record per CDR3 protein. In the table there are 21,000 or so distinct CDR3 sequences, around 50% of which are singletons. The material sequenced was CD4+ T cells from blood, cultured in vitro. These TCRs come from a human donor who had recovered from COVID-19.

This clonotype has a handful of counts. The gene calls are TRBV7-2 and TRBJ1-1; 8 nucleotides match TRBD1. Germline V gene lookup returns CDR1 SGHTA and CDR2 FQGNSA. V dropped 7 bases and J dropped 6; count of bases not matched to a gene: 10. The CDR3 totals 14 residues. The CDR3 DNA is TGTGCCAGCACCATGACAGGGGAGGTATCTGAAGCTTTCTTT. Translation gives CASTMTGEVSEAFF.

The rearrangement joins TRBV7-8 to TRBJ1-4; no firm D call. The V gene lost 1 base and the J gene lost 7 bases, with 13 bases spanning the gap. The CDR3 is 15 amino acids. Germline lookup yields CDR1 SGHVS and CDR2 FQNEAQ. CDR3 protein: CASSLGRMSGEKLFF. CDR3 in DNA: TGTGCCAGCAGCTTAGGTCGGATGTCAGGTGAAAAACTGTTTTTT.

The J gene is TRBJ1-6, the V gene TRBV20-1; a possible D gene is TRBD1 (5 bases). The V gene's germline CDR1 is DFQATT and CDR2 SNEGSKA (reference sequence). V was pared by 0 bases and J by 2 bases, with 14 bases between. The CDR3 covers 17 residues. The DNA of the CDR3 is TGCAGTGCTAGAGATCGGAGGGGATCAGCCTATAATTCACCCCTCCACTTT. This encodes CSARDRRGSAYNSPLHF.

For the CDR3, the DNA is TGTGCCAGCAGCTTCGGACTAGCGGGAGGGACAGATACGCAGTATTTT. This gives the protein CASSFGLAGGTDTQYF. The chain joins TRBV7-9 to TRBJ2-3; 15 bases are a match to TRBD2. Trimming at V came to 3 bases and at J to 3 bases, leaving 1 base not matched to a gene. This CDR3 has 16 amino acids. The germline V gene encodes CDR1 SEHNR and CDR2 FQNEAQ (reference sequence).

The chain has TRBV28 and TRBJ2-2, with 8 bases identical to TRBD2. The CDR3 is 15 residues long. V dropped 1 base and J dropped 3; count of bases not matched to a gene: 1. Germline values: CDR1 MDHEN, CDR2 SYDVKM. As DNA, the CDR3 is TGTGCCAGCAGTTTATCGCGGGAGGACACCGGGGAGCTGTTTTTT. Its protein product is CASSLSREDTGELFF. The full variable domain, with the rest looked up from reference TRBV28 and TRBJ2-2, is DVKVTQSSRYLVKRTGEKVFLECVQDMDHENMFWYRQDPGLGLRLIYFSYDVKMKEKGDIPEGYSVSREKKERFSLILESASTNQTSMYLCASSLSREDTGELFFGEGSRLTVL.

The V call is TRBV10-1, the J call TRBJ1-6; no firm D call. The CDR3 is 13 residues long. Per germline, CDR1 WNHNN and CDR2 SYGVQD (reference sequence). The V gene lost 2 bases and the J gene lost 7 bases, with 6 bases spanning the gap. CDR3 bases: TGCGCCAGCAGTGAGAGGCGGAATTCACCCCTCCACTTT. This codes for CASSERRNSPLHF.

This rearrangement joins TRBV5-4 to TRBJ1-2; 9 bases agree with TRBD1. J lost 4 bases, V lost 4 bases, and 8 bases had no gene match. The CDR3 is 15 amino acids. CDR1 and CDR2 (germline): SGHNT, YYREEE (reference sequence). CDR3 DNA sequence: TGTGCCAGCAGCATACCGGGACAGGGCTTCTATGGCTACACCTTC. Encoded protein: CASSIPGQGFYGYTF.

This clonotype occurred a few times. J is TRBJ1-1 and V is TRBV7-8, with a possible D match to TRBD1 (5 bases). Trimming took off 2 bases at V and 6 bases at J, with 16 bases between the two ends. Per germline, CDR1 SGHVS and CDR2 FQNEAQ. The CDR3 covers 15 residues. CDR3: CASSLRGGRRAEAFF. The CDR3 DNA reads as TGTGCCAGCAGCTTAAGGGGAGGCAGGAGGGCTGAAGCTTTCTTT.

The chain uses TRBV19 and TRBJ2-1, with TRBD2 identical over 10 bases. The CDR3 is 16 residues long. Germline trimming cut 4 bases from V and 9 bases from J; bases unmatched to any gene: 12. Germline V gives CDR1 LNHDA, CDR2 SQIVND (reference sequence). CDR3 sequence: CASSNLGSGRAGEQFF. CDR3 bases: TGTGCCAGTAGTAACCTGGGAAGCGGGAGGGCCGGTGAGCAGTTCTTC.

This chain connects TRBV19 to TRBJ1-2; D is unclear. This CDR3 spans 14 amino acids. In germline, CDR1 is LNHDA, CDR2 SQIVND (reference sequence). V lost 6 bases to trimming and J lost 8 bases, with 19 bases between them. CDR3 amino acids: CASRESGEYRGYTF. Here the CDR3 DNA reads TGTGCCAGTAGAGAATCTGGGGAATATAGAGGCTACACCTTC.

This clonotype was observed a handful of times. V and J are TRBV30 and TRBJ2-3; 12 bases align to TRBD2. The CDR3 is 20 residues long. From germline, CDR1 is GTSNPN and CDR2 SVGIG (reference sequence). With 5 bases clipped from V and 4 bases from J, the junction kept 22 bases outside the gene matches. The CDR3 is CAWARVEFPPTSGRPDTQYF. In DNA form, the CDR3 reads TGTGCCTGGGCACGCGTGGAGTTTCCCCCTACTAGCGGGAGGCCAGATACGCAGTATTTT.

This clonotype came up a few times. The chain is built from TRBV20-1 and TRBJ1-4; no clear D gene. CDR3 length: 13 amino acids. Trimming removed 6 bases from V and 1 base from J, with 9 bases in between. CDR1 is DFQATT, CDR2 SNEGSKA, per germline (reference sequence). Written as DNA, the CDR3 is TGCAGTGCCCCCATTGGAACTAATGAAAAACTGTTTTTT. Protein sequence: CSAPIGTNEKLFF.

The chain uses TRBV10-3 and TRBJ1-2; perhaps TRBD1 as D (5 bases). The germline gives CDR1 ENHRY, CDR2 SYGVKD. Trimming left V 5 bases short and J 2 bases short, with 15 bases between. The CDR3 is made up of 15 amino acids. The CDR3 region has the DNA TGTGCCATCAGTCGGGACCGCGAGTCGAACTATGGCTACACCTTC. This translates into CAISRDRESNYGYTF.

The rearrangement links TRBV7-3 to TRBJ2-4; possible D gene TRBD1, 5 bases. The CDR3 is 13 amino acids. CDR1 is SGHTA and CDR2 is FQGTGA in the germline V gene. V was shortened by 10 bases and J by 3 bases, with 13 bases between the two germline ends. The CDR3 DNA is TGTGCCACCCAGGGAAAAGTCAAAAACATTCAGTACTTC. Translation gives CATQGKVKNIQYF.

There are a few counts of this clonotype. The rearrangement uses TRBV20-1 and TRBJ2-4, with 9 bases aligning to TRBD2. From germline, CDR1 is DFQATT and CDR2 SNEGSKA (reference sequence). V dropped 3 bases and J dropped 7; count of bases not matched to a gene: 10. This CDR3 is built from 15 residues. The CDR3 bases are TGCAGTGCTAGCAGGCGGGAGGGCCCTGAGAACATTCAGTACTTC. It yields the protein CSASRREGPENIQYF.

The V and J genes are TRBV28 and TRBJ1-2; 10 nucleotides agree with TRBD1. Trimming took 4 bases from V and 5 from J; bases not matched to a gene: 13. The CDR3 covers 17 residues. Looked up from germline, CDR1 is MDHEN and CDR2 is SYDVKM. Written as DNA, the CDR3 is TGTGCCAGCAGTTCGTACATCTCCGGGACAGGGGTGTATGGCTACACCTTC. This translates into CASSSYISGTGVYGYTF.

The chain uses TRBV29-1 and TRBJ2-7, with D possibly being TRBD1 or TRBD2 (5 bases each). The germline V gene encodes CDR1 SQVTM and CDR2 ANQGSEA. V was clipped by 7 bases and J by 7 bases, with 14 bases between them. The CDR3 covers 11 residues. DNA for the CDR3: TGCAGCGCTGGGGACCAGGGAGAGCAGTACTTC. Amino acid sequence: CSAGDQGEQYF.

This clonotype appeared a few times. The V call is TRBV20-1, the J call TRBJ1-1; D is possibly TRBD1 (6 bases). The CDR3 sequence is 13 residues long. Per the germline V gene, CDR1 is DFQATT and CDR2 is SNEGSKA (reference sequence). The germline V and J ends were trimmed by 6 bases and 1 base, with 12 bases remaining between them. The CDR3 DNA reads as TGCAGTGCAGTCGACAGGTGGAACACTGAAGCTTTCTTT. This translates into CSAVDRWNTEAFF.

J is TRBJ1-6 and V is TRBV18, with 7 bases matching TRBD1. The germline V gene has CDR1 KGHSH and CDR2 LQKENI. V trimming: 2 bases; J trimming: 8 bases; junction bases outside the gene matches: 6. This CDR3 is 15 amino acids long. The DNA of the CDR3 is TGTGCCAGCTCACCATATACAGGGGTAGATTCACCCCTCCACTTT. Translation gives CASSPYTGVDSPLHF.

J is TRBJ2-3 and V is TRBV6-2 or TRBV6-3, with D possibly matching TRBD1 (5 bases). This CDR3 has 14 amino acids. From germline, CDR1 is MNHEY and CDR2 SVGEGT. V was shortened by 2 bases and J by 0 bases, with 6 bases between the two germline ends. CDR3 amino acids: CASSYQGSTDTQYF. The CDR3, as DNA: TGTGCCAGCAGTTACCAGGGTAGCACAGATACGCAGTATTTT.

The V call is TRBV20-1, the J call TRBJ2-4, with D hard to call. Germline V gene data show CDR1 as DFQATT and CDR2 as SNEGSKA (reference sequence). The V gene lost 0 bases and the J gene lost 6 bases, with 12 bases spanning the gap. The CDR3 contains 14 residues. In DNA form, the CDR3 reads TGCAGTGCTAGAGACCACCCCGAGTCAAACATTCAGTACTTC. Its protein product is CSARDHPESNIQYF.

The rearrangement joins TRBV24-1 to TRBJ2-5, with D maybe TRBD1 (7 bases). With 7 bases removed from V and 2 bases from J, the gap between germline ends came to 10 bases. CDR1 KGHDR and CDR2 SFDVKD come from the germline V gene. This CDR3 is built from 13 residues. The CDR3, as DNA: TGTGCCACCAGACAGGGGAGGCAAGAGACCCAGTACTTC. This gives the protein CATRQGRQETQYF.

This CDR3 is CASSQVYQRDTSGELFF. For the CDR3, the DNA is TGCGCCAGCAGCCAAGTTTACCAGCGGGATACTAGCGGGGAGCTGTTTTTT. This sequence joins TRBV4-3 and TRBJ2-2; 7 nucleotides line up with TRBD2. The germline V gene has CDR1 LGHNA and CDR2 YSLEER. The CDR3 length is 17 residues. With V trimmed by 1 base and J by 7 bases, 12 bases remained unmatched.

This clonotype was seen a handful of times. The rearrangement links TRBV27 to TRBJ1-1; 9 bases match TRBD1. This CDR3 is built from 15 residues. The ends lost 4 bases at V and 5 bases at J; junction bases unmatched: 8. Germline CDR1 and CDR2: MNHEY and SMNVEV (reference sequence). The CDR3 here is CASSSLQGARTEAFF. In DNA, the CDR3 is TGTGCCAGCAGTTCCCTACAGGGGGCAAGAACTGAAGCTTTCTTT.